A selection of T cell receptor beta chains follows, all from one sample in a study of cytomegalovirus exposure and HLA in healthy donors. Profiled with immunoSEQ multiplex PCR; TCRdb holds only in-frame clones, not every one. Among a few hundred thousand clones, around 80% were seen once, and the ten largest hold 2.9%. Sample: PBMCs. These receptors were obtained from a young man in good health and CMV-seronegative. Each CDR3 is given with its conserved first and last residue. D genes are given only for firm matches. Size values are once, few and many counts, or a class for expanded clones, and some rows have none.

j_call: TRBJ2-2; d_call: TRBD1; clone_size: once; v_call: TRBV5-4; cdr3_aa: CASSLPDRDTGELFF; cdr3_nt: TGTGCCAGCAGCTTGCCTGACAGGGACACCGGGGAGCTGTTTTTT
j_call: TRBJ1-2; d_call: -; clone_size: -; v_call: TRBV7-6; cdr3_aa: CASSRTGNYGYTF; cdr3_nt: TGTGCCAGCAGCCGAACAGGGAACTATGGCTACACCTTC
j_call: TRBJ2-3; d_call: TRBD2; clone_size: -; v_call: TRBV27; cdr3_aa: CASSLIAGGPLSKPQYF; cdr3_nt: TGTGCCAGCAGTTTAATAGCGGGGGGGCCTCTTTCAAAGCCGCAGTATTTT
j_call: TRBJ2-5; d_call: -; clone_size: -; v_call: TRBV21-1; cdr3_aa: CAGSISGGPPRTQYF; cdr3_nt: TGTGCCGGCAGCATTAGCGGGGGGCCTCCGAGGACCCAGTACTTC
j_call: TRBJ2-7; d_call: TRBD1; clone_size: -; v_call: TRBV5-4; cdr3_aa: CASSDDRGYEQYF; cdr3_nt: TGTGCCAGCAGCGACGACAGGGGTTACGAGCAGTACTTC
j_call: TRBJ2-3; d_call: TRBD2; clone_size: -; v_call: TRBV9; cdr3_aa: CASSVDPLAGSDTQYF; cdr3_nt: TGTGCCAGCAGCGTAGATCCTTTAGCGGGGTCAGATACGCAGTATTTT
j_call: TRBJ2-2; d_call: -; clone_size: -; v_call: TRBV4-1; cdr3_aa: CASSQGLSAGELFF; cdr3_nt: TGCGCCAGCAGCCAAGGGCTTTCAGCCGGGGAGCTGTTTTTT
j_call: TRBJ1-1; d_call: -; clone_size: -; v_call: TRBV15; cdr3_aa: CATSRRGNTEAFF; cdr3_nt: TGTGCCACCAGCAGGCGAGGAAACACTGAAGCTTTCTTT
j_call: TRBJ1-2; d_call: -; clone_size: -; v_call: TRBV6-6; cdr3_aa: CASSVRETYGYTF; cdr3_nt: TGTGCCAGCAGTGTCAGGGAAACCTATGGCTACACCTTC
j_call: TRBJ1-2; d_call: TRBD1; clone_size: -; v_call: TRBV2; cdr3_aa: CASSVEGARVIEGYTF; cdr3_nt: TGTGCCAGCAGTGTTGAGGGGGCGCGGGTAATTGAGGGCTACACCTTC
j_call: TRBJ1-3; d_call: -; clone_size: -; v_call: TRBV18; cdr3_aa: CASSPKRDWGNTIYF; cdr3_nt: TGTGCCAGCTCACCGAAGCGGGACTGGGGAAACACCATATATTTT
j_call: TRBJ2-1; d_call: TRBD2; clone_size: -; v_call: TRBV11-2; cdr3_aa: CASTQGTGGPDNEQFF; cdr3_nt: TGTGCCAGCACCCAAGGGACGGGGGGGCCAGATAATGAGCAGTTCTTC
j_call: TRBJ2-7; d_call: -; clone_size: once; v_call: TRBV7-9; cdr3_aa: CASSLVAGHEQYF; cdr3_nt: TGTGCCAGCAGCTTAGTTGCAGGGCACGAGCAGTACTTC
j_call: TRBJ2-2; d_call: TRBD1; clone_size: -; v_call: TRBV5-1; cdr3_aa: CASRSPGTGMTGELFF; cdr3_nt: TGCGCCAGCCGCTCTCCCGGGACAGGGATGACCGGGGAGCTGTTTTTT
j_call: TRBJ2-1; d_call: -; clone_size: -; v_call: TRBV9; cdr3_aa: CASSVGGEQFF; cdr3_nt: TGTGCCAGCAGCGTAGGAGGAGAGCAGTTCTTC
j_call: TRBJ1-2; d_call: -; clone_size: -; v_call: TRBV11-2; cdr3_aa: CASSLTAEPANYGYTF; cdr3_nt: TGTGCCAGCAGTTTAACCGCGGAGCCAGCTAACTATGGCTACACCTTC
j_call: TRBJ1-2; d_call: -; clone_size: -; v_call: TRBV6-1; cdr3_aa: CASTTNWGANYGYTF; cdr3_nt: TGTGCCAGCACCACGAACTGGGGCGCTAACTATGGCTACACCTTC
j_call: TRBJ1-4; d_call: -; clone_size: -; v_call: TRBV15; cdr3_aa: CATSRHGQINEKLFF; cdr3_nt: TGTGCCACCAGCAGGCACGGACAGATAAATGAAAAACTGTTTTTT
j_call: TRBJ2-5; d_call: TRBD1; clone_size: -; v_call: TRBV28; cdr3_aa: CASSAPGTATRGAQYF; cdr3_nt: TGTGCCAGCAGCGCCCCCGGGACAGCTACCCGAGGGGCCCAGTACTTC
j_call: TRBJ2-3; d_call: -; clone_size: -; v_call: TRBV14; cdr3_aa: CASSRGTLTDTQYF; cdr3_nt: TGTGCCAGCAGTCGGGGGACCCTCACAGATACGCAGTATTTT
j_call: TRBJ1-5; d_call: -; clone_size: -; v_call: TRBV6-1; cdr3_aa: CASSEGRLSNQPQHF; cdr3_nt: TGTGCCAGCAGTGAAGGGCGGCTCAGCAATCAGCCCCAGCATTTT
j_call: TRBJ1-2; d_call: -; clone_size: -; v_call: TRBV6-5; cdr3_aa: CASSSLRGSGYTF; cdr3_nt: TGTGCCAGCAGTTCGCTACGGGGGAGCGGCTACACCTTC
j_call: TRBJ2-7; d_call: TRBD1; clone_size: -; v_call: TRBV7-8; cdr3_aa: CASSFDRAYEQYF; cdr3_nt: TGTGCCAGCAGCTTTGACAGGGCCTACGAGCAGTACTTC
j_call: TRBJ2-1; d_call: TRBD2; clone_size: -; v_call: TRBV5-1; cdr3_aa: CASSNLPSGGGEQFF; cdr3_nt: TGCGCCAGCAGCAATCTTCCTAGCGGGGGAGGTGAGCAGTTCTTC
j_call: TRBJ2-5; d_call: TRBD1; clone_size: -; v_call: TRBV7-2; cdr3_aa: CASSQKDRGETQYF; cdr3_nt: TGTGCCAGCAGCCAGAAGGACAGGGGGGAGACCCAGTACTTC
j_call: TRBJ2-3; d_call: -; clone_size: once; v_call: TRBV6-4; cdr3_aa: CASSARASSDTQYF; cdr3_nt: TGTGCCAGCAGTGCTAGGGCTAGCAGTGATACGCAGTATTTT
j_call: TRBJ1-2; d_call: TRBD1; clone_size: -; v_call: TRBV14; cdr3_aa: CASSRGQGASYGYTF; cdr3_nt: TGTGCCAGCAGCCGGGGACAGGGGGCGAGTTATGGCTACACCTTC
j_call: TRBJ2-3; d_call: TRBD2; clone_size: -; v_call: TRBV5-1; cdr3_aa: CASSRDYFPDTQYF; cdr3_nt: TGCGCCAGCAGCCGGGACTACTTTCCAGATACGCAGTATTTT
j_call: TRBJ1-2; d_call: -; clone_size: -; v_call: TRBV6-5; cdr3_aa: CASTLTPGYGYTF; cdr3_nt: TGTGCCAGCACCCTAACCCCGGGCTATGGCTACACCTTC
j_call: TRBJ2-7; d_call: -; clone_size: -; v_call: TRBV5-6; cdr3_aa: CASSSSLYYEQYF; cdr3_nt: TGTGCCAGCAGCTCCTCATTATACTACGAGCAGTACTTC
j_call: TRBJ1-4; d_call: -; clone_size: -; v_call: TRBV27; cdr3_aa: CASSLLGVNEKLFF; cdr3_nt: TGTGCCAGCAGTTTGCTAGGTGTGAATGAAAAACTGTTTTTT
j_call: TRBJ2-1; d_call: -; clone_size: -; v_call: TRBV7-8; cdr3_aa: CASSLVSPKVQRAYNEQFF; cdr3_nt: TGTGCCAGCAGCTTAGTCTCCCCAAAGGTTCAGAGGGCCTACAATGAGCAGTTCTTC
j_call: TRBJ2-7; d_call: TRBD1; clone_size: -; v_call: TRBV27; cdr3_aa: CASSLLTGGQVPYEQYF; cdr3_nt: TGTGCCAGCAGTTTACTGACAGGGGGCCAGGTACCCTACGAGCAGTACTTC
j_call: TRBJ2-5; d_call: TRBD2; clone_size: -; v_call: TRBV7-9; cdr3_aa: CASSLGTSGRQETQYF; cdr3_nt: TGTGCCAGCTCCCTGGGGACTAGCGGGAGACAAGAGACCCAGTACTTC
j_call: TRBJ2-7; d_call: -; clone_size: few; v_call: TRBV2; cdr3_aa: CASQEQGRFSYEQYF; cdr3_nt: TGTGCCTCCCAGGAGCAGGGCAGGTTCTCCTACGAGCAGTACTTC
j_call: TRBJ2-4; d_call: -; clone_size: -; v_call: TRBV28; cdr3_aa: CASSLRVLKNIQYF; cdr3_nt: TGTGCCAGCAGTTTACGGGTTCTTAAAAACATTCAGTACTTC
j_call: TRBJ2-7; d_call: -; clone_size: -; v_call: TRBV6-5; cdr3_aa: CASSYAPGSYEQYF; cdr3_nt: TGTGCCAGCAGTTACGCGCCGGGCTCCTACGAGCAGTACTTC
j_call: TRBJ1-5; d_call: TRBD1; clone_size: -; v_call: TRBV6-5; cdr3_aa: CASMTRQGLQPQHF; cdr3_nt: TGTGCCAGCATGACCCGACAGGGACTCCAGCCCCAGCATTTT
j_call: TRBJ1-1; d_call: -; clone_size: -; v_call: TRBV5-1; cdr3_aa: CASSPQTVNTEAFF; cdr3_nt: TGCGCCAGCAGCCCACAGACAGTGAACACTGAAGCTTTCTTT
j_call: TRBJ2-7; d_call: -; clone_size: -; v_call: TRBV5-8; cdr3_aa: CASSLRGGLSEEQYF; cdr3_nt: TGTGCCAGCAGCTTGAGGGGGGGCCTTAGTGAAGAGCAGTACTTC
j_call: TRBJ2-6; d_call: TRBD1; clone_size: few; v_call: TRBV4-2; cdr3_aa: CASSQDLTGASVLTF; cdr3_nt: TGTGCCAGCAGCCAAGATCTGACAGGGGCCAGCGTCCTGACTTTC
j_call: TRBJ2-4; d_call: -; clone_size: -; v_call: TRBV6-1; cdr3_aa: CASSLTDARDIQYF; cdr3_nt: TGTGCCAGCAGTCTGACAGATGCCCGGGACATTCAGTACTTC
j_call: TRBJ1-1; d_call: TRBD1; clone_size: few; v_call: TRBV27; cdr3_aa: CASSLFGTGGINTEAFF; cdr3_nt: TGTGCCAGCAGTTTATTTGGGACAGGGGGTATTAACACTGAAGCTTTCTTT